This T cell receptor beta chain was captured by sequencing in a study of graft-versus-host responses after intestinal transplantation. The CDR3 consists of 18 residues. Here immunoSEQ multiplex PCR was the method, and the copy in TCRdb shows in-frame clones only, minus some. Of around 88,000 clones in the sample, around 93% were seen once. In regard to this clone: Its antigen is still unknown.

The chain uses TRBV21-1 and TRBJ2-1; the D segment call TRBD2 is taken from the table without a DNA check. TRBV21-1 is a documented pseudogene. The receptor's source is a human donor who was the organ donor for an intestinal transplant. Sequencing was performed on unstimulated CD8+ T cells sorted from spleen or lymph node cells, taken before transplant. The CDR3 loop is CASSKSSRGGPTLNEQFF. The DNA for the CDR3 is TGTGCCAGCAGCAAAAGTTCGCGGGGAGGGCCAACGCTTAATGAGCAGTTCTTC.